These 32 T cell receptor beta chains came from one sample sequenced in a study of cytomegalovirus exposure and HLA in healthy donors. The PCR used 60 Vbeta and 13 Jbeta primers. Assay used: immunoSEQ multiplex PCR; TCRdb lists only in-frame clones, some missing. The data contain roughly 150,000 clones, 80% to 85% of them seen just once; the ten biggest clones take up roughly 8%. Sequenced: PBMCs. The receptors derive from a male donor in good health and CMV-seropositive.

This chain links TRBV13 with TRBJ2-6; D is unresolved. CDR1 and CDR2 from the germline V gene are PRHDT and FYEKMQ (reference sequence). Trimming stripped 6 bases from V and 0 bases from J, with 12 bases between. This CDR3 comprises 16 residues. Here the CDR3 reads CASRPSGFSGANVLTF. CDR3 bases: TGTGCCAGCAGGCCCAGTGGTTTCTCTGGGGCCAACGTCCTGACTTTC. The full variable domain, rest sourced from reference TRBV13 and TRBJ2-6, is AAGVIQSPRHLIKEKRETATLKCYPIPRHDTVYWYQQGPGQDPQFLISFYEKMQSDKGSIPDRFSAQQFSDYHSELNMSSLELGDSALYFCASRPSGFSGANVLTFGAGSRLTVL.

V usage is TRBV10-1 and J usage is TRBJ1-1, with 11 bases fitting TRBD1. V was pared by 5 bases and J by 5 bases, with 4 bases of the junction left unmatched. The CDR3 is made up of 14 amino acids. From germline, CDR1 is WNHNN and CDR2 SYGVQD (reference sequence). CDR3 nucleotides: TGCGCCAGCAGTACGGACAGGGGGCGGACTGAAGCTTTCTTT. Its protein is CASSTDRGRTEAFF.

The V and J genes are TRBV19 and TRBJ1-2; D unresolved. The CDR3 extends over 14 amino acids. Trimming took 0 bases from V and 7 from J, leaving 12 bases between them. CDR1 LNHDA and CDR2 SQIVND come from the germline V gene (reference sequence). The CDR3 protein is CASSIDSGRAGYTF. CDR3 nucleotides: TGTGCCAGTAGTATAGATTCCGGGAGAGCTGGCTACACCTTC.

The CDR3 loop reads CAWSARLPNTEAFF. CDR3 coding DNA: TGTGCCTGGAGCGCCCGACTGCCCAACACTGAAGCTTTCTTT. The chain combines TRBV30 with TRBJ1-1; D is unresolved. Per germline, CDR1 GTSNPN and CDR2 SVGIG (reference sequence). The CDR3 consists of 14 residues. V lost 3 bases and J 2 bases, leaving 13 bases between the germline ends.

The gene calls are TRBV5-6 and TRBJ1-3; TRBD1 is a possible D gene (6 bases). CDR3 length equals 14 residues. In germline, CDR1 is SGHDT, CDR2 YYEEEE. Trimming pared 3 bases from V and 6 bases from J, leaving 13 bases between. CDR3 nucleotide sequence: TGTGCCAGCAGCTCCCAATACAGGGAAAACACCATATATTTT. It specifies CASSSQYRENTIYF.

CDR3 region: CASSQVDRDYYGYTF. The CDR3 nucleotides are TGTGCCAGCAGCCAAGTGGACAGGGATTACTATGGCTACACCTTC. The chain has TRBV14 and TRBJ1-2; 8 bases match TRBD1. The CDR3 spans 15 residues. Germline CDR1 and CDR2: SGHDN and FVKESK. J was trimmed by 3 bases and V by 1 base; bases with no gene match: 4.

This clone has a handful of counts. This chain links TRBV9 with TRBJ2-1; 9 positions agree with TRBD2. Germline CDR1 SGDLS, CDR2 YYNGEE. CDR3 length equals 20 residues. V trimming: 3 bases; J trimming: 0 bases; junction bases outside the gene matches: 16. The CDR3, as DNA: TGTGCCAGCAGCGCCCTAGGGTTTAGCGGGGGCCCGAGCTCCTACAATGAGCAGTTCTTC. Protein: CASSALGFSGGPSSYNEQFF.

The genes are TRBV30 and TRBJ2-2; D is ambiguous. Trimming stripped 4 bases from V and 2 bases from J, with 5 bases between. The germline gives CDR1 GTSNPN, CDR2 SVGIG (reference sequence). This CDR3 spans 12 amino acids. The CDR3 loop is CAWNTNTGELFF. DNA for the CDR3: TGTGCCTGGAATACAAACACCGGGGAGCTGTTTTTT.

The J gene is TRBJ2-1, the V gene TRBV6-6; D is perhaps TRBD1 (6 bases). The CDR3 consists of 14 residues. V was trimmed by 6 bases and J by 9 bases, leaving 18 bases between them. From germline, CDR1 is MNHNY and CDR2 SVGAGI (reference sequence). DNA of the CDR3: TGTGCCAGCAGCCAACTCCAAGAGACAGGTGAGCAGTTCTTC. Protein product: CASSQLQETGEQFF.

The chain combines TRBV28 with TRBJ2-6; TRBD2 might be the D (6 bases). The CDR3 totals 20 residues. With 6 bases removed from V and 2 bases from J, the gap between germline ends came to 26 bases. CDR1 and CDR2 from the germline V gene are MDHEN and SYDVKM. DNA of the CDR3: TGTGCCAGCAGCGCTGGTGGACGCTCCAAGCGGGTAGCTGGGGCCAACGTCCTGACTTTC. Its translation: CASSAGGRSKRVAGANVLTF.

This chain joins TRBV6-5 and TRBJ1-3, with D possibly TRBD1 on 5 matching bases. Trimming cost V 4 bases and J 0 bases, with 13 bases left between them. In germline, CDR1 is MNHEY, CDR2 SVGAGI. This CDR3 region has 16 residues. CDR3 protein: CASSFDSSSSGNTIYF. The CDR3 DNA reads as TGTGCCAGCAGTTTCGACAGCTCGTCCTCTGGAAACACCATATATTTT.

Worth noting for this clone: This specimen includes other DNA sequences encoding the same CDR3. The chain joins TRBV28 to TRBJ2-7, with 8 bases that match TRBD2. J was trimmed by 2 bases and V by 5 bases; bases with no gene match: 8. The germline gives CDR1 MDHEN, CDR2 SYDVKM. There are 15 residues in the CDR3. In DNA, the CDR3 is TGTGCCAGCAGTCTAGGCGGGGGGCCGACCTACGAGCAGTACTTC. Amino acids: CASSLGGGPTYEQYF.

Regarding this clone: Other DNA sequences from this sample encode an identical CDR3 as well. The chain has TRBV28 and TRBJ1-1; 7 bases fit TRBD1. The CDR3 length is 15 residues. The junction had 6 bases not matched to a gene; V was cut back by 2 bases and J by 3 bases. Germline V lookup: CDR1 MDHEN, CDR2 SYDVKM. The CDR3 DNA sequence: TGTGCCAGCAGTTTAAATGCAGGGGGAGACACTGAAGCTTTCTTT. Encoded protein: CASSLNAGGDTEAFF. Supplemented by reference TRBV28 and TRBJ1-1, the full variable domain reads DVKVTQSSRYLVKRTGEKVFLECVQDMDHENMFWYRQDPGLGLRLIYFSYDVKMKEKGDIPEGYSVSREKKERFSLILESASTNQTSMYLCASSLNAGGDTEAFFGQGTRLTVV.

This clone was detected ten times or more. V and J are TRBV4-3 and TRBJ2-4; D possibly corresponds to TRBD1 (5 bases). Germline V gene sequence: CDR1 LGHNA, CDR2 YSLEER. The CDR3 spans 16 residues. Trimming pared 0 bases from V and 0 bases from J, leaving 9 bases between. CDR3 DNA sequence: TGCGCCAGCAGCCAAGATGACAGTTTAGCCAAAAACATTCAGTACTTC. This translates into CASSQDDSLAKNIQYF.

V is TRBV30 and J is TRBJ1-1; unclear D gene. The CDR3 sequence is 12 residues long. The germline CDR1 and CDR2 sequences are GTSNPN and SVGIG (reference sequence). With 4 bases removed from V and 6 bases from J, the gap between germline ends came to 12 bases. CDR3 bases: TGTGCCTGGAACTTTGGGCGGGCTGAAGCTTTCTTT. Protein: CAWNFGRAEAFF.

This clone was detected only a few times. V usage is TRBV14 and J usage is TRBJ1-6; possibly TRBD1 for D (5 bases). CDR3 length: 15 amino acids. Trimming removed 2 bases from V and 7 bases from J, with 12 bases in between. Germline lookup yields CDR1 SGHDN and CDR2 FVKESK. Here the CDR3 reads CASSQTRTTNSPLHF. As DNA, the CDR3 is TGTGCCAGCAGCCAAACGCGGACAACCAATTCACCCCTCCACTTT. The full variable domain, with the rest looked up from reference TRBV14 and TRBJ1-6, is EAGVTQFPSHSVIEKGQTVTLRCDPISGHDNLYWYRRVMGKEIKFLLHFVKESKQDESGMPNNRFLAERTGGTYSTLKVQPAELEDSGVYFCASSQTRTTNSPLHFGNGTRLTVT.

This clone was detected a few times. The chain couples TRBV7-2 to TRBJ1-5, with 7 bases fitting TRBD1. CDR3 length equals 15 residues. CDR1 is SGHTA and CDR2 is FQGNSA in the germline V gene. V shed 3 bases, J shed 6 bases, and the junction held 8 bases outside the gene matches. The chain's CDR3 is CASSFEGQVGQPQHF. For the CDR3, the DNA is TGTGCCAGCAGCTTCGAAGGACAGGTTGGTCAGCCCCAGCATTTT.

The chain employs TRBV28 and TRBJ2-5, with D possibly TRBD1 on 6 matching bases. CDR3 length: 12 residues. Germline-derived CDR1 and CDR2 are MDHEN and SYDVKM. V gave up 5 bases and J gave up 11 bases, with 15 bases separating them. The DNA for the CDR3 is TGTGCCAGCAGTGTCACAGGGTGGGAGCAGTACTTC. It encodes CASSVTGWEQYF.

This clone occurred once. The V and J genes are TRBV28 and TRBJ1-4; no firm D call. The V gene lost 3 bases and the J gene lost 8 bases, with 10 bases spanning the gap. This CDR3 spans 13 amino acids. From germline, CDR1 is MDHEN and CDR2 SYDVKM. In DNA, the CDR3 is TGTGCCAGCAGTTTTAGTGAGCACGAAAAACTGTTTTTT. The encoded protein is CASSFSEHEKLFF.

This clone was observed a few times. The V call is TRBV4-1, the J call TRBJ1-1; perhaps TRBD1 as D (6 bases). Germline V gene lookup returns CDR1 MGHRA and CDR2 YSYEKL. The CDR3 has 15 amino acids. V was cut by 3 bases and J by 2 bases, with 13 bases left in between. This CDR3 is CASSHPDSLNTEAFF. The DNA for the CDR3 is TGCGCCAGCAGCCACCCGGACAGTCTCAACACTGAAGCTTTCTTT.

V gene TRBV5-1 combines with J gene TRBJ1-4, with 7 nucleotides matching TRBD1. Germline CDR1 and CDR2: SGHRS and YFSETQ. With V trimmed by 5 bases and J by 3 bases, 4 bases remained unmatched. The CDR3 totals 14 residues. The CDR3 loop reads CASRATGSNEKLFF. CDR3 DNA sequence: TGCGCCAGCAGGGCGACAGGGTCTAATGAAAAACTGTTTTTT.

This chain connects TRBV6-1 to TRBJ1-2, with unresolved D. The germline CDR1 and CDR2 sequences are MNHNS and SASEGT. The CDR3 totals 12 residues. V was cut by 4 bases and J by 3 bases, with 6 bases left in between. The CDR3 sequence is CASSGGDYGYTF. DNA for the CDR3: TGTGCCAGCAGTGGCGGTGACTATGGCTACACCTTC.

The V gene is TRBV5-6, the J gene TRBJ2-3; 8 nucleotides agree with TRBD2. Germline values: CDR1 SGHDT, CDR2 YYEEEE. Trimming at V came to 6 bases and at J to 0 bases, leaving 6 bases not matched to a gene. The CDR3 is 15 residues long. CDR3 region: CASTPASGSTDTQYF. The CDR3 coding sequence is TGTGCCAGCACCCCAGCTAGCGGGAGCACAGATACGCAGTATTTT.

The genes are TRBV4-2 and TRBJ1-1; weak D call: TRBD1 (5 bases). Germline CDR1 reads LGHNA; CDR2 reads YNFKEQ. Trimming took 0 bases from V and 1 from J, leaving 12 bases between them. The CDR3 totals 16 residues. CDR3 nucleotides: TGTGCCAGCAGCCAAGATTTCGGCCAGGGGAACACTGAAGCTTTCTTT. Translation: CASSQDFGQGNTEAFF.

This chain uses TRBV28 with TRBJ1-2, with D perhaps TRBD1 (6 bases). Between the trimmed V and J ends, which lost 6 bases and 9 bases, there was a span of 17 bases. The CDR3 has 13 amino acids. Germline V CDR1 and CDR2: MDHEN, SYDVKM. The CDR3 sequence: CASSPGQLRSYTF. DNA for the CDR3: TGTGCCAGCAGCCCCGGACAGCTAAGGAGCTACACCTTC.

This rearrangement joins TRBV30 to TRBJ2-3; 10 positions match TRBD2. With 5 bases clipped from V and 2 bases from J, the junction kept 1 base outside the gene matches. Per germline, CDR1 GTSNPN and CDR2 SVGIG (reference sequence). The CDR3 runs 13 residues. The CDR3 sequence: CAWGLADTDTQYF. DNA for the CDR3: TGTGCCTGGGGACTAGCGGACACAGATACGCAGTATTTT.

This clone was seen a single time. The germline gene is not matched at one end of the junction; a read error may be the cause. V usage is TRBV5-1 and J usage is TRBJ2-4; the D gene is possibly TRBD1 (6 bases). The CDR3 is made up of 18 amino acids. The germline CDR1 and CDR2 sequences are SGHRS and YFSETQ. In nucleotides, the CDR3 is TGCGCCAGCAGCTTGGTAGGTGGACAGAAGCTAGCCAAAAACAGTCAGTACTTC. It is translated as CASSLVGGQKLAKNSQYF.

This chain uses TRBV4-1 with TRBJ2-1, with TRBD1 as a possible D gene (5 bases). CDR1 and CDR2 (germline): MGHRA, YSYEKL. V lost 3 bases to trimming and J lost 10 bases, with 7 bases between them. The CDR3 runs 11 residues. The chain's CDR3 is CASSQRQEQFF. The CDR3 nucleotides read TGCGCCAGCAGCCAGAGACAGGAGCAGTTCTTC.

This chain uses TRBV28 with TRBJ2-5; TRBD1 matches 7 bases. The J call could be wrong; TRBJ2-7 is a better fit for the DNA end. The CDR3 length is 15 residues. From germline, CDR1 is MDHEN and CDR2 SYDVKM. CDR3 DNA: TGTGCCAGCAGAGTGAGGGGGCTAGGAGTTGGCGAGCAGTACTTC. Residues: CASRVRGLGVGEQYF.

This sequence joins TRBV27 and TRBJ2-1; 11 bases are a match to TRBD2. The V segment lost 2 bases and the J segment 9 bases; nucleotides outside the gene matches: 6. This CDR3 spans 15 amino acids. Germline CDR1 is MNHEY and CDR2 is SMNVEV (reference sequence). The CDR3 DNA sequence: TGTGCCAGCAGTTTAGGTAGCGGGAGGGCTGCTGAGCAGTTCTTC. Residues: CASSLGSGRAAEQFF.

Concerning this clone itself: This CDR3 is missing its conserved last phenylalanine or tryptophan, likely due to a read error. No DNA is shown, since the ends of the CDR3 on it are uncertain; the CDR3 is the one TCRdb lists. The rearrangement uses TRBV10-3 and TRBJ1-1. The CDR3 region is 13 residues in length, termini included. Germline V CDR1 and CDR2: ENHRY, SYGVKD. CDR3 protein: CAISESIGGGCLL.

This sequence joins TRBV4-3 and TRBJ1-2, with D unclear. The CDR3 length is 16 residues. V was clipped by 0 bases and J by 4 bases, with 15 bases between them. CDR1 LGHNA and CDR2 YSLEER come from the germline V gene. The CDR3 spells CASSQDRETIIYGYTF. The DNA of the CDR3 is TGCGCCAGCAGCCAAGATCGGGAGACAATCATCTATGGCTACACCTTC.